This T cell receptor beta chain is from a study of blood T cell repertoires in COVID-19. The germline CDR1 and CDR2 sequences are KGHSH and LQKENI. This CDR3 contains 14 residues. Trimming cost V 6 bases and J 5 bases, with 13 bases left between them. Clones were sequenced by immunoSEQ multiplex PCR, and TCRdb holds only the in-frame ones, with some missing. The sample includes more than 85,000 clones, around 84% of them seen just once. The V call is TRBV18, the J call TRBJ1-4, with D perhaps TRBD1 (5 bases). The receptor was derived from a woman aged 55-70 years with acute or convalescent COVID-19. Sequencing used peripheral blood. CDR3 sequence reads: CASSRDQGNEKLFF. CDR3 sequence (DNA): TGTGCCAGCTCGCGGGACCAAGGAAATGAAAAACTGTTTTTT. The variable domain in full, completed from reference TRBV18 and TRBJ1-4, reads NAGVMQNPRHLVRRRGQEARLRCSPMKGHSHVYWYRQLPEEGLKFMVYLQKENIIDESGMPKERFSAEFPKEGPSILRIQQVVRGDSAAYFCASSRDQGNEKLFFGSGTQLSVL.